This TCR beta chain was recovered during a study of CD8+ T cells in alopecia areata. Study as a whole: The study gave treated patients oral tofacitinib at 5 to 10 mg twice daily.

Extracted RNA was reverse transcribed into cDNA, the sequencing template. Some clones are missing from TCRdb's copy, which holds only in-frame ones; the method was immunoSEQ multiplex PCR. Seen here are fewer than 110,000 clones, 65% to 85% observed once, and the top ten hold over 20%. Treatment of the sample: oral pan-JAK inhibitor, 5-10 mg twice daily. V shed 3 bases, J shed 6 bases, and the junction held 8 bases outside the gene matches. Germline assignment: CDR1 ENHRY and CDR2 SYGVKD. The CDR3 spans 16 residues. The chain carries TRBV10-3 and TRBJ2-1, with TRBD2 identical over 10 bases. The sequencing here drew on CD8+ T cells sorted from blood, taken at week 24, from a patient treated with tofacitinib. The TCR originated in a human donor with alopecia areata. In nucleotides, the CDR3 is TGTGCCATCAGTGACCTACGAGCGGGGGGGCGCAATGAGCAGTTCTTC. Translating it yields CAISDLRAGGRNEQFF.